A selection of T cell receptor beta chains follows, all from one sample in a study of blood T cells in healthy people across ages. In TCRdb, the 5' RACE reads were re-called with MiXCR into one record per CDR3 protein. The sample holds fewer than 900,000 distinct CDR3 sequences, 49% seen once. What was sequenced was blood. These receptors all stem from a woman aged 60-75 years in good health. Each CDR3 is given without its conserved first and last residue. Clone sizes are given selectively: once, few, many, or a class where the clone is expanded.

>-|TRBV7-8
ASSLGLGGDEQF
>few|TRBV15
ATSSDKGGSRYNEQF
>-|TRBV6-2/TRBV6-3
ASSPGGWAPHYGYT
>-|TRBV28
ASSLKAGQETQY
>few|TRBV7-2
ASSLEARGRSQPQH
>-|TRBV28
ASSFLERQVGTYEQY
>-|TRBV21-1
ASTKSHNEQF
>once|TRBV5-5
ASSSDSLIYEQY
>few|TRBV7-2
ASSLGQALGPQH
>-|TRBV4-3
ASSQAPDRRYEQY
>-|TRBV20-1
SATPDQNEQF